This record concerns one T cell receptor (beta chain) sequence. Its specificity is not known. Germline CDR1 reads SGHTA; CDR2 reads FQGNSA. The CDR3 totals 14 residues. Trimming left V 3 bases short and J 3 bases short, with 9 bases between. This sample is part of a study of T cells in Graves' hyperthyroidism and ophthalmopathy. Amplification targeted TCR beta CDR3 regions from RNA transcripts. When the TCR CDR3 underwent first-round RT-PCR, the HTBI primer set was used. MiXCR, applied by TCRdb to the multiplex PCR reads, yields one record per CDR3 protein. Of 500,000 to 600,000 distinct CDR3 sequences listed, roughly 46% are singletons. Study-level results: Ophthalmopathy prediction by the model preceded onset by a median roughly 6 months. Ophthalmopathy could be told apart from stable hyperthyroidism with a 13 V-J model.

Patients aged 18 to 65 had newly diagnosed hyperthyroidism lasting under 2 months. Patients with uncontrolled infections, other autoimmune diseases, pregnancy or lactation were excluded. This receptor was obtained from a woman between 18 and 29 years old with Graves' hyperthyroidism. The chain carries TRBV7-2 and TRBJ1-5; D call uncertain. Sequencing used peripheral blood or thyroid tissue (not recorded which). The CDR3 region is CASSFMGNNQPQHF. CDR3 sequence (DNA): TGTGCCAGCAGCTTTATGGGGAACAATCAGCCCCAGCATTTT. The whole variable domain, remainder taken from reference TRBV7-2 and TRBJ1-5, is GAGVSQSPSNKVTEKGKDVELRCDPISGHTALYWYRQSLGQGLEFLIYFQGNSAPDKSGLPSDRFSAERTGGSVSTLTIQRTQQEDSAVYLCASSFMGNNQPQHFGDGTRLSIL.